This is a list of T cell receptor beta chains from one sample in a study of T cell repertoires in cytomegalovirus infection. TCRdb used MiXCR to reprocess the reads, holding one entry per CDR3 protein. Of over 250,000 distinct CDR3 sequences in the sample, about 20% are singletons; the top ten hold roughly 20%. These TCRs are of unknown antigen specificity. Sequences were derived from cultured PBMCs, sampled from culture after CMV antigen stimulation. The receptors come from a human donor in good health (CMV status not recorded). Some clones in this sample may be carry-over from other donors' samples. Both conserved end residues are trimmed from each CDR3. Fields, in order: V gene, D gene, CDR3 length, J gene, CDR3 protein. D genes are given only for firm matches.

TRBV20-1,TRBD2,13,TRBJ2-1,SARGGSNSYNEQF
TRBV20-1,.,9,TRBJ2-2,SARSAGELF
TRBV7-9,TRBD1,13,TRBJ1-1,ASSLSDRERTEAF
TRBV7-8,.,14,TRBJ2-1,ASSSRALSSYNEQF
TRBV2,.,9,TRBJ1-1,ASSDIPEAF
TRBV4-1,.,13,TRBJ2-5,ASSQTRSMKETQY
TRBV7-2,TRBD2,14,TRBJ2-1,ASSLVFAGAQDEQF
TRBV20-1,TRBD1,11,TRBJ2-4,SATGTGSDIQY
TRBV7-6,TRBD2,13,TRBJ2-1,ASSWTSGRVNEQF
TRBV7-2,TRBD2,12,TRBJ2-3,ASSNGRLSDTQY
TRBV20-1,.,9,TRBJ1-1,SAIGQPEAF
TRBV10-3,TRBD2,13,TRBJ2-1,AISSSGSLHNEQF
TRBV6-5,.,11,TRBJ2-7,ASSSEDPYEQY
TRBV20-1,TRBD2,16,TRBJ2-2,SARAGTSGTTNTGELF
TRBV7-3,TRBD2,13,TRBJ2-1,ASSFQAGGPNEQF
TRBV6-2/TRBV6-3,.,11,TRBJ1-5,ASRLSGSGPQH
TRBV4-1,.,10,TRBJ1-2,ASSQGRVDYT
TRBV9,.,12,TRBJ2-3,ASSVASGTDTQY
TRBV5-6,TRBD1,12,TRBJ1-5,ASSLTGGTQPQH
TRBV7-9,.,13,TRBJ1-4,ASSLAVESNEKLF
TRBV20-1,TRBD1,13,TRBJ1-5,SARDPGGNNQPQH
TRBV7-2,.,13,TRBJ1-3,ASSFTGSSGNTIY
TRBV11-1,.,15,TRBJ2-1,ASSLVRTATNYNEQF
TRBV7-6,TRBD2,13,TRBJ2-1,ASRKSGSVYNEQF
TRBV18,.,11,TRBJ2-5,ASSPQIQETQY
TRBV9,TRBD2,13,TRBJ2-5,ASSVTSGSFETQY
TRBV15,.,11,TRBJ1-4,ASRYRIGEKLF
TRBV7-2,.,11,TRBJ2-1,ASSSYLGLEQF
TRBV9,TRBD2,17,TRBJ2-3,ASSVSPGTSGTSTDTQY
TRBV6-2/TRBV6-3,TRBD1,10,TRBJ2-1,ATAQGAGEQF
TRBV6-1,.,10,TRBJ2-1,ASRRLLNEQF
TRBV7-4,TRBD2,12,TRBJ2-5,ASSSGTNGRTQY